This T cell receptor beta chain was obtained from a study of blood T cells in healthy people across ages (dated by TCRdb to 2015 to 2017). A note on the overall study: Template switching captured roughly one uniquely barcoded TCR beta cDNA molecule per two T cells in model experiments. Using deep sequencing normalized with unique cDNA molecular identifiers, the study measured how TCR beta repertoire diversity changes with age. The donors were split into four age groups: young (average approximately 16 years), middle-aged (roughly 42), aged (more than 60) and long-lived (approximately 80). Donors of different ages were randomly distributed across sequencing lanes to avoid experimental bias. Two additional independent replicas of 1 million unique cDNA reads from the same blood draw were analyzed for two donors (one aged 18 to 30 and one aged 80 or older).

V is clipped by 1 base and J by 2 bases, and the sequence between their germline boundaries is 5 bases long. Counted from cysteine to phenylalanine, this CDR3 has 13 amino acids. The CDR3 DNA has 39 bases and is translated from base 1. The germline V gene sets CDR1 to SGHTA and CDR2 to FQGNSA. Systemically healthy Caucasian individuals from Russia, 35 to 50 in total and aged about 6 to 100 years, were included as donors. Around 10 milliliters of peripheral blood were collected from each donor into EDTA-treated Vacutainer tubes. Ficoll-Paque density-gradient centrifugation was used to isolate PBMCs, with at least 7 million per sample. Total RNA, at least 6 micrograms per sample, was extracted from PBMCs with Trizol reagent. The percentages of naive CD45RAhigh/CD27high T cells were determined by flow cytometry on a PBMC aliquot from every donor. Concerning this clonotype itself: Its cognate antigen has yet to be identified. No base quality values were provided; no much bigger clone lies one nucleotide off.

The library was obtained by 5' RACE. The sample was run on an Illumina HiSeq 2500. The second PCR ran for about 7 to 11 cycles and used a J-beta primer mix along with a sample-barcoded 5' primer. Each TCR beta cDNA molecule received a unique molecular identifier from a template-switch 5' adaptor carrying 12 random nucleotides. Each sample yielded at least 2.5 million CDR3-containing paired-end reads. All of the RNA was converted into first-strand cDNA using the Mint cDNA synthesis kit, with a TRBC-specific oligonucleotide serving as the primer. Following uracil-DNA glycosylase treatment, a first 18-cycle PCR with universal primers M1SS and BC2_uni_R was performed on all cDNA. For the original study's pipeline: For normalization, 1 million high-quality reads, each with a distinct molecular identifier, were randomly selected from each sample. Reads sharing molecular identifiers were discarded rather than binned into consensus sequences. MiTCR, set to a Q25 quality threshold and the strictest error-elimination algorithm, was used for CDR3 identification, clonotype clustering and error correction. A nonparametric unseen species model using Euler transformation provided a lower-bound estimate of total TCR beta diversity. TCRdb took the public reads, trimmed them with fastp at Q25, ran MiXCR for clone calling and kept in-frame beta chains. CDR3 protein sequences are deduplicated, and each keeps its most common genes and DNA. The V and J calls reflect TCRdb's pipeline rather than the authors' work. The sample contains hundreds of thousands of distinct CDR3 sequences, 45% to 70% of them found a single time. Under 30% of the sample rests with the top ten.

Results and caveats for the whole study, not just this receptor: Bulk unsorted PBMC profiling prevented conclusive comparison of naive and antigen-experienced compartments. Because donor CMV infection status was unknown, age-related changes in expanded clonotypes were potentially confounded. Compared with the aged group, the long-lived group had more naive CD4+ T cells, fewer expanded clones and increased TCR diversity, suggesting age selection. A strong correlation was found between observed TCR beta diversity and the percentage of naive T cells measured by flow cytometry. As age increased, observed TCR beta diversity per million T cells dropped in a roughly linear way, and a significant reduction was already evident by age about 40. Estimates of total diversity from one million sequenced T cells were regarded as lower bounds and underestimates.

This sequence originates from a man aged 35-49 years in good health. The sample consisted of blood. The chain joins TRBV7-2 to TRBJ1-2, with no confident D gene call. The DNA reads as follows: TGTGCCAGCAGCTTAGATGCGAACTATGGCTACACCTTC. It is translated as CASSLDANYGYTF.